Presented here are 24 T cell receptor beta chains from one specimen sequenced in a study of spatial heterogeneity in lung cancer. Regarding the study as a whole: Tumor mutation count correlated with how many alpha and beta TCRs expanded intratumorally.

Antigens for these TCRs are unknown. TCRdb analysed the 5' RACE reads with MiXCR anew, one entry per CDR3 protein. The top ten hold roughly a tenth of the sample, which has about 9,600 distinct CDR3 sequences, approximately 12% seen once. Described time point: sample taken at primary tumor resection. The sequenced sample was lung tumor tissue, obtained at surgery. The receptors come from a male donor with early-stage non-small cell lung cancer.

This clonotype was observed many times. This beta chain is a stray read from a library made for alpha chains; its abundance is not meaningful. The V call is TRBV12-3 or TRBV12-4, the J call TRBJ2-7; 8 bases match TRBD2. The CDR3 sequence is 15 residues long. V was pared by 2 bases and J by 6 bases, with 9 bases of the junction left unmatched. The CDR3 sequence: CASSLSSGSLFEQYF. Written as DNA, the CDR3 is TGTGCCAGCAGTTTATCGAGCGGGAGCCTTTTCGAGCAGTACTTC.

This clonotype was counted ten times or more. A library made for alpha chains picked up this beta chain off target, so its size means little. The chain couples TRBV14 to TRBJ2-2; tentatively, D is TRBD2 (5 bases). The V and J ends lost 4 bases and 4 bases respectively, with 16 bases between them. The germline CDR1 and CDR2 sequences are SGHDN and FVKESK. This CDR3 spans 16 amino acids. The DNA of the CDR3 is TGTGCCAGCAGCCCCGGCGGGCTGCGGCTCACCGGGGAGCTGTTTTTT. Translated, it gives CASSPGGLRLTGELFF.

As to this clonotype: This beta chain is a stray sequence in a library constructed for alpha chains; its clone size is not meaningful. In DNA form, the CDR3 reads TGCGCCAGCAGCTTGACTTCCGACACTGAAGCTTTCTTT. Protein product: CASSLTSDTEAFF. J is TRBJ1-1 and V is TRBV5-1; D call uncertain. CDR1 is SGHRS, CDR2 YFSETQ, per germline. The V end lost 1 base, the J end lost 3 bases, and 7 bases lay between the germline ends. The CDR3 loop spans 13 amino acids.

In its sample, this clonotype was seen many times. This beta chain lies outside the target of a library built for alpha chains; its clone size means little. CDR3 amino acids: CASRGSGTGRSEAFF. The CDR3 DNA follows: TGTGCCAGCAGGGGCTCCGGGACAGGGAGGTCTGAAGCTTTCTTT. The rearrangement links TRBV28 to TRBJ1-1, with 9 bases fitting TRBD1. The V gene end was trimmed by 6 bases and the J gene end by 6 bases; junction bases not matched to a gene: 11. Per germline, CDR1 MDHEN and CDR2 SYDVKM. The CDR3 contains 15 residues.

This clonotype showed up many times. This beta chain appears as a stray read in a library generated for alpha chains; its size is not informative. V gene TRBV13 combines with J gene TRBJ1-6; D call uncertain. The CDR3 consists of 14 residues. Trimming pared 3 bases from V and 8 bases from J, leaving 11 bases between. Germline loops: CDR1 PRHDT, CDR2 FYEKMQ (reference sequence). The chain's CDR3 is CASSFRFRDSPLHF. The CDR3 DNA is TGTGCCAGCAGCTTCCGGTTTCGGGATTCACCCCTCCACTTT.

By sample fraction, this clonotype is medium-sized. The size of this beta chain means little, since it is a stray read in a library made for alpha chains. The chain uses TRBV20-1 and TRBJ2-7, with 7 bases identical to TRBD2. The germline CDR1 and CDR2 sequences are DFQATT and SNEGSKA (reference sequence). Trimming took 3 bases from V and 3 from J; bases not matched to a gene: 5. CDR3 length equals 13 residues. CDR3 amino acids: CSASTGTNYEQYF. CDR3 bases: TGCAGTGCTAGTACGGGGACTAACTACGAGCAGTACTTC.

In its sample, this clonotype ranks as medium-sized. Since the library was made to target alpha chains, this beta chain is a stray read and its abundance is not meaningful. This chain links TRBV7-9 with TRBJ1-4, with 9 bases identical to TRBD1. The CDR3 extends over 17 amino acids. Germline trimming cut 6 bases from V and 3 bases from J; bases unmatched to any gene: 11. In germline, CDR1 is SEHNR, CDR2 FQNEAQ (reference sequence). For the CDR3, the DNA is TGTGCCAGCAGAAAGGCCGGACAGGGGCCTTCTAATGAAAAACTGTTTTTT. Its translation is CASRKAGQGPSNEKLFF. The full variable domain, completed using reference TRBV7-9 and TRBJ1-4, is DTGVSQNPRHKITKRGQNVTFRCDPISEHNRLYWYRQTLGQGPEFLTYFQNEAQLEKSRLLSDRFSAERPKGSFSTLEIQRTEQGDSAMYLCASRKAGQGPSNEKLFFGSGTQLSVL.

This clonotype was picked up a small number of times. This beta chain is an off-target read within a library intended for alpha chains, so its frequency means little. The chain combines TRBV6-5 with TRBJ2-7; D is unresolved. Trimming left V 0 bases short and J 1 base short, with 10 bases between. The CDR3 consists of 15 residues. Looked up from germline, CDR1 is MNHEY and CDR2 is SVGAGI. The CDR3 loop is CASSYSSFGSYEQYF. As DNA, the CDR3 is TGTGCCAGCAGTTACTCTTCCTTTGGGTCCTACGAGCAGTACTTC.

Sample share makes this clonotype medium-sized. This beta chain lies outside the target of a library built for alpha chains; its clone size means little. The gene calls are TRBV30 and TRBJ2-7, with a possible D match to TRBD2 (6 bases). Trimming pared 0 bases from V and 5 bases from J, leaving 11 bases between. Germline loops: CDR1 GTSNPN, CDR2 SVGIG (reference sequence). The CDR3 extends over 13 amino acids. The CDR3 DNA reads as TGTGCCTGGAGTGTCGACGGGAGCCACGAGCAGTACTTC. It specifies CAWSVDGSHEQYF.

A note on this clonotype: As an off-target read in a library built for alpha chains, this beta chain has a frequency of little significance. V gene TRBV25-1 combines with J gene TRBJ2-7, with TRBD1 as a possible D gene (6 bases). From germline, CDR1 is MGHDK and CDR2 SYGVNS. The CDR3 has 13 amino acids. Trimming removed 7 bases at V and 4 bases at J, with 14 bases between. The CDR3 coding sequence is TGTGCCAGCACAACAGGGAACTCTTACGAGCAGTACTTC. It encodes CASTTGNSYEQYF.

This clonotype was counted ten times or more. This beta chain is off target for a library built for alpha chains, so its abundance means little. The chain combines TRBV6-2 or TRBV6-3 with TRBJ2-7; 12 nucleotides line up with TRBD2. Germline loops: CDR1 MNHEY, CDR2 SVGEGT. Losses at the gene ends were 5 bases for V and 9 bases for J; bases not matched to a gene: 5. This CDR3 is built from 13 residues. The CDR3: CASSATSGSWQYF. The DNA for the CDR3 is TGTGCCAGCAGTGCGACTAGCGGGAGTTGGCAGTACTTC.

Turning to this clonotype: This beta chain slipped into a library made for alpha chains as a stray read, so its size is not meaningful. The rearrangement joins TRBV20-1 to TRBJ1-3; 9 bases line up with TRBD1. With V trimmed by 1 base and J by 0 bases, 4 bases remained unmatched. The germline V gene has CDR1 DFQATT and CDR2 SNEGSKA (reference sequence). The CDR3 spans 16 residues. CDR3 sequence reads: CSARASTGGSGNTIYF. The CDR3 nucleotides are TGCAGTGCTAGAGCCTCGACAGGGGGCTCTGGAAACACCATATATTTT.

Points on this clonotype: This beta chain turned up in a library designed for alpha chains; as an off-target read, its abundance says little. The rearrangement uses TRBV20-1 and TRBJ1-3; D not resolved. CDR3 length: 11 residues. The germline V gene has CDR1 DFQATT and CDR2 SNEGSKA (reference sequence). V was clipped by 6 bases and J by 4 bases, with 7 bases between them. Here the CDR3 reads CSASTGNTIYF. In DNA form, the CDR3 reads TGCAGTGCCTCTACAGGAAACACCATATATTTT.

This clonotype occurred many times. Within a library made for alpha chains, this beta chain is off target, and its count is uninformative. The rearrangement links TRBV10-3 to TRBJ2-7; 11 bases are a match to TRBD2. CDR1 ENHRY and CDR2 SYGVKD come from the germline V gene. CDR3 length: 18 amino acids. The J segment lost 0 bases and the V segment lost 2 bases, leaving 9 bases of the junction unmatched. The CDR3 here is CAISERLAGGLGSYEQYF. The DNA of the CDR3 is TGTGCCATCAGTGAGCGGCTAGCGGGAGGACTGGGCTCCTACGAGCAGTACTTC.

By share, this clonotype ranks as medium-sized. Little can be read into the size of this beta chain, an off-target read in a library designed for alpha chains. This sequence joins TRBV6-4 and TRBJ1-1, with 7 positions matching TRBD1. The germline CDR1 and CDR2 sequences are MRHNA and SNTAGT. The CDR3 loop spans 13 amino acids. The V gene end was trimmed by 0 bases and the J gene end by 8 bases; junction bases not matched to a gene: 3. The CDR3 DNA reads TGTGCCAGCAGTGACTCAGAGACAGGGGAAGCTTTCTTT. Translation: CASSDSETGEAFF.

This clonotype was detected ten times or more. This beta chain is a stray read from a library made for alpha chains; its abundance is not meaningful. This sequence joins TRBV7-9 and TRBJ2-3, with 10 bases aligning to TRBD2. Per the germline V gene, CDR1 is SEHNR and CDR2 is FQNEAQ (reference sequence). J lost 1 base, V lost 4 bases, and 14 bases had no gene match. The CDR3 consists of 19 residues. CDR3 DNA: TGTGCCAGCAGCTCTCGAGGACTAGCGGCAGACCGACGCACAGATACGCAGTATTTT. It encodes CASSSRGLAADRRTDTQYF.

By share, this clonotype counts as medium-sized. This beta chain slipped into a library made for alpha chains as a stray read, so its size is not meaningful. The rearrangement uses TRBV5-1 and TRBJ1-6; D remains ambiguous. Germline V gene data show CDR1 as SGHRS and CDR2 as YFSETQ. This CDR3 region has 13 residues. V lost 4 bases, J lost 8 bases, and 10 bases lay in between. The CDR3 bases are TGCGCCAGCAGCGGATTGCTAGATTCACCCCTCCACTTT. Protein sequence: CASSGLLDSPLHF.

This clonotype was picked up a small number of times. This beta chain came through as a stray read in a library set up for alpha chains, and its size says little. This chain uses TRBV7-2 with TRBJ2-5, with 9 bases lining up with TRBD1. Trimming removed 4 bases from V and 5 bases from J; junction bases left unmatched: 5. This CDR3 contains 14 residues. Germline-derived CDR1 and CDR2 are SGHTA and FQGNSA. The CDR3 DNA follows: TGTGCCAGCAGCTCACGGACAGGGGTGGAGACCCAGTACTTC. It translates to CASSSRTGVETQYF.

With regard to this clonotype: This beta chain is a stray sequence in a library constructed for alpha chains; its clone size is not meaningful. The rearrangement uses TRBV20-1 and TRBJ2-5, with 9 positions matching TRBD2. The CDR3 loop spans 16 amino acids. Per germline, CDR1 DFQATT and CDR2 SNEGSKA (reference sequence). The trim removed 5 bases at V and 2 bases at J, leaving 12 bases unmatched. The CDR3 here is CSALGTSRAGQETQYF. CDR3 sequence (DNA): TGCAGTGCTCTCGGGACTAGCAGGGCTGGACAAGAGACCCAGTACTTC.

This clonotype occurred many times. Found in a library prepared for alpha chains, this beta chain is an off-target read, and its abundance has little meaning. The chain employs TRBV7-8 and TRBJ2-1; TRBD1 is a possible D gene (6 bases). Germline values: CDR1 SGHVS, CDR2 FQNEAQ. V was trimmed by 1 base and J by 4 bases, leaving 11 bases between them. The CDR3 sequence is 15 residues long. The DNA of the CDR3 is TGTGCCAGCAGCTTAGAGGGGGTCACGTACAATGAGCAGTTCTTC. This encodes CASSLEGVTYNEQFF.

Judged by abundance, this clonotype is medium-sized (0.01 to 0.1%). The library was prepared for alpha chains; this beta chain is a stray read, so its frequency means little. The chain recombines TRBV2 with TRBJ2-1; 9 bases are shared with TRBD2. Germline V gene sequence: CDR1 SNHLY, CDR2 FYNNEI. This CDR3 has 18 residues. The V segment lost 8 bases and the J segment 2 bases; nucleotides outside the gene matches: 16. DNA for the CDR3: TGTGCCAGCCTAGCGGGACGAGTAGACTACAGCCCCTACAATGAGCAGTTCTTC. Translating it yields CASLAGRVDYSPYNEQFF.

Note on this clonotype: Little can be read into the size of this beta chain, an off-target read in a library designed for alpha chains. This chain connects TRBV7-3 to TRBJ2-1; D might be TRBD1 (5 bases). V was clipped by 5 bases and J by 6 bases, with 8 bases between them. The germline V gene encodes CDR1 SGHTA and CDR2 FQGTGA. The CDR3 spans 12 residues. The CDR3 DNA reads TGTGCCAGCAGCCCAGACAGCAATGAGCAGTTCTTC. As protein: CASSPDSNEQFF.

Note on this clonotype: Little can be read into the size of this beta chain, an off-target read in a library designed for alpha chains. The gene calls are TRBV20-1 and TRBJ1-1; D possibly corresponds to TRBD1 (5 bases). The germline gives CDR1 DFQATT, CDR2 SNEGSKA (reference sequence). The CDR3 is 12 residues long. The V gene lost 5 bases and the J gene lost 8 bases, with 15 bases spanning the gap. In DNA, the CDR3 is TGCAGTGCTCCTACATGGGGCCAGGAAGCTTTCTTT. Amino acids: CSAPTWGQEAFF.

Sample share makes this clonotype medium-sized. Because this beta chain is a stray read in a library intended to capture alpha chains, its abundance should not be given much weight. CDR3 nucleotides: TGTGCCAGCAGTTTGTATACAGAGACCCAGTACTTC. This sequence encodes CASSLYTETQYF. The gene calls are TRBV12-3 or TRBV12-4 and TRBJ2-5; D gene unclear. CDR3 length: 12 residues. With 3 bases removed from V and 4 bases from J, the gap between germline ends came to 6 bases.